This T cell receptor (beta chain) was documented in a study of human T cells and chemical hapten exposure. About the research overall: The use of 2% DPC on approximately 2 cm by approximately 2 cm of upper inner arm skin constituted sensitization.

TCRdb called the RACE reads again in MiXCR, with one record for every CDR3 protein. The table lists fewer than 400,000 distinct CDR3 sequences, around 7% of them singletons. Time point of the sample: patch test 1, 2 weeks after DPC sensitization. Treatment described: therapeutic diphenylcyclopropenone sensitization with weekly scalp DPC. Blood collection took place prior to placing each patch test. The CDR3 has 11 amino acids. Per the germline V gene, CDR1 is DFQATT and CDR2 is SNEGSKA (reference sequence). V gave up 3 bases and J gave up 3 bases, with 2 bases separating them. This clonotype was detected ten times or more.

Sequenced here: whole blood, sampled in connection with sensitization to the hapten diphenylcyclopropenone (DPC). The source is a woman aged 18-29 years with alopecia areata. Some clones in this sample may be carry-over from other donors' samples. The chain employs TRBV20-1 and TRBJ2-2; D call uncertain. Here the CDR3 DNA reads TGCAGTGCTAGCCACACCGGGGAGCTGTTTTTT. Residues: CSASHTGELFF.